This is a list of T cell receptor beta chains from one sample in a study of CD8+ T cells in alopecia areata. Method: immunoSEQ multiplex PCR; TCRdb's copy keeps in-frame clones and lacks some. Of about 280,000 clones in the sample, about 62% were seen once. The input for sequencing was CD4+ T cells sorted from blood, taken at week 24, from a patient treated with tofacitinib. The source is a human donor with alopecia areata. Each CDR3 is given with its conserved first and last residue. A D gene is named only where the DNA matches it firmly. Where a row states a size, it is once, few, many or the class of an expanded clone; other rows omit it.

>TRBV2|few|TRBJ2-5|.
TGTGCCAGCAGCCCCGGCTCCCAAGAGACCCAGTACTTC
CASSPGSQETQYF
>TRBV7-2|.|TRBJ2-3|TRBD1
TGTGCCAGCAGCTTACAGGGGGCGGTTCCGGGCACAGATACGCAGTATTTT
CASSLQGAVPGTDTQYF
>TRBV19|few|TRBJ1-1|.
TGTGCCAGTAGTTCCCGGAGGCAGGGGAACACTGAAGCTTTCTTT
CASSSRRQGNTEAFF
>TRBV7-7|.|TRBJ2-1|.
TGTGCTAGCAGATACAAATACAATGAGCAGTTCTTC
CASRYKYNEQFF
>TRBV30|.|TRBJ1-4|TRBD1
TGTGCCTGGAGTAGGCCCGGGACAGGGTATGAAAAACTGTTTTTT
CAWSRPGTGYEKLFF
>TRBV10-3|.|TRBJ2-7|.
TGTGCCATCAGCTCGGCTAGCGAGCAGTACTTC
CAISSASEQYF
>TRBV30|.|TRBJ2-2|TRBD1
TGTGCCTGGAGCGTAGGTTCGGGGACAGGGAACACCGGGGAGCTGTTTTTT
CAWSVGSGTGNTGELFF
>TRBV29-1|.|TRBJ2-5|.
TGCAGCTGGCGGGGTCAGACCCAGTACTTC
CSWRGQTQYF
>TRBV28|.|TRBJ2-5|TRBD2
TGTGCCACCGCCCCCCGGGGGGGCCCAGAGACCCAGTACTTC
CATAPRGGPETQYF
>TRBV7-6|.|TRBJ2-7|.
TGTGCCAGCAGCCCCCGGGGGACAGCCTACTACGAGCAGTACTTC
CASSPRGTAYYEQYF
>TRBV2|.|TRBJ1-1|.
TGTGCCAGCAGCCAGACCCGGGCCACGGGCACTGAAGCTTTCTTT
CASSQTRATGTEAFF
>TRBV7-2|few|TRBJ1-6|TRBD1
TGTGCCAGCAGCTCGACAGGGCATTCCTATAATTCACCCCTCCACTTT
CASSSTGHSYNSPLHF
>TRBV14|.|TRBJ2-1|.
TGTGCCAGCAGCATCCGAGGGGGTCCCTGGGGCAATGAGCAGTTCTTC
CASSIRGGPWGNEQFF
>TRBV30|.|TRBJ2-5|TRBD2
TGTGCCTGGAGCCGTCTAGCGGGGTCGCGGGAGACCCAGTACTTC
CAWSRLAGSRETQYF
>TRBV10-3|.|TRBJ2-7|TRBD2
TGTGCCATCGGTGGACGGGGGGGTCTCGAGCAGTACTTC
CAIGGRGGLEQYF
>TRBV4-1|.|TRBJ1-1|.
TGCGCCAGCAGCCAAGAATGGGGCGCGAGGCGGACTGAAGCTTTCTTT
CASSQEWGARRTEAFF
>TRBV2|.|TRBJ2-1|.
TGTGCCAGCAGTGAAAATCAGTACAATGAGCAGTTCTTC
CASSENQYNEQFF
>TRBV7-9|.|TRBJ1-1|.
TGTGCCAGCAGCTTAATGGCCGACAGGGAAGCTTTCTTT
CASSLMADREAFF
>TRBV29-1|.|TRBJ2-3|.
TGCAGCGTTACCCGGACCTCGGCTAATACGCAGTATTTT
CSVTRTSANTQYF
>TRBV5-4|.|TRBJ2-3|TRBD2
TGTGCCAGCTCCCCTAAGACTAGCGGCAACTTAATAGCTACGCAGTATTTT
CASSPKTSGNLIATQYF
>TRBV6-6|.|TRBJ2-7|.
TGTGCCAGCAGTTACAGGGTTAAGGGAGAGCAGTACTTC
CASSYRVKGEQYF
>TRBV30|few|TRBJ2-7|TRBD1
TGTGCCTGGGGACAGGGTGCCTACGAGCAGTACTTC
CAWGQGAYEQYF
>TRBV4-1|.|TRBJ2-1|.
TGCGCCAGCAGCTCTGAGGACGGTCCCGGCTACAATGAGCAGTTCTTC
CASSSEDGPGYNEQFF
>TRBV7-9|.|TRBJ1-2|.
TGTGCCAGCTCGAAGGGGCAGGGGCCAAAAGGCTACACCTTC
CASSKGQGPKGYTF
>TRBV7-8|.|TRBJ2-1|TRBD2
TGTGCCAGCAGCTCGCTTCGACTAGCGGGGGGGAAAGAGCAGTTCTTC
CASSSLRLAGGKEQFF
>TRBV9|.|TRBJ2-2|.
TGTGCCAGCAGCGTAGCGAGGTCCACCGGGGAGCTGTTTTTT
CASSVARSTGELFF
>TRBV28|.|TRBJ2-5|.
TGTGCCAGCATCGCTGCACAGGGACGAGAGACCCAGTACTTC
CASIAAQGRETQYF
>TRBV7-3|.|TRBJ1-1|.
TGTGCCAGCAGCTTACACCTGAACACTGAAGCTTTCTTT
CASSLHLNTEAFF
>TRBV19|.|TRBJ1-2|.
TGTGCCAGTAGGAAGCGAGGCTATGGCTACACCTTC
CASRKRGYGYTF
>TRBV30|.|TRBJ1-5|.
TGTGCCTGGAGAGGCGGGCCCCATCAGCCCCAGCATTTT
CAWRGGPHQPQHF
>TRBV5-6|once|TRBJ2-1|TRBD2
TGTGCCAGCAGCTCTAGCGGGGGTACGTACCCACCCTACAATGAGCAGTTCTTC
CASSSSGGTYPPYNEQFF
>TRBV27|few|TRBJ2-7|TRBD1
TGTGCCAGCAGTTTATCGGGACAGTACGAGCAGTACTTC
CASSLSGQYEQYF
>TRBV30|.|TRBJ1-5|TRBD1
TGTGCCTGGAGTCCTCCCGGACAGGGGGGCAATCAGCCCCAGCATTTT
CAWSPPGQGGNQPQHF
>TRBV30|.|TRBJ1-5|TRBD1
TGTGCCTGGAGTGGGGACAGGGAAGCTCAGCCCCAGCATTTT
CAWSGDREAQPQHF
>TRBV5-1|few|TRBJ2-1|.
TGCGCCAGCAGCACAGGACAGAGTTACAATGAGCAGTTCTTC
CASSTGQSYNEQFF
>TRBV4-1|.|TRBJ2-3|.
TGCGCCAGCCGGGTCAGTGAAGGGGGGACAGATACGCAGTATTTT
CASRVSEGGTDTQYF
>TRBV5-1|.|TRBJ2-5|TRBD2
TGCGCCAGCAGCTTGGGGACTAGCGGGGACCGAGGGTCCCAGTACTTC
CASSLGTSGDRGSQYF
>TRBV29-1|.|TRBJ2-7|.
TGCAGCGTTGAGTTTGGAGGGGCAGGCTCCTACGAGCAGTACTTC
CSVEFGGAGSYEQYF
>TRBV5-6|.|TRBJ2-7|.
TGTGCCAGCAGCTTAACCTCCTACGAGCAGTACTTC
CASSLTSYEQYF
>TRBV25-1|few|TRBJ2-5|.
TGTGCCAGCAGTGGAGCGGGCCAAGAGACCCAGTACTTC
CASSGAGQETQYF
>TRBV19|once|TRBJ1-5|TRBD1
TGTGCCAGTAGTTGGGGACAGGGAAATCAGCCCCAGCATTTT
CASSWGQGNQPQHF
>TRBV30|.|TRBJ2-3|.
TGTGCCTGGAGTCAACGCACAGATACGCAGTATTTT
CAWSQRTDTQYF
>TRBV7-9|few|TRBJ1-1|.
TGTGCCAGCAGCCTCATCGCTGAAGCTTTCTTT
CASSLIAEAFF
>TRBV4-3|.|TRBJ1-2|.
TGCGCCAGCAGCCAAAACAATCCATCTCGGGGCTACACCTTC
CASSQNNPSRGYTF
>TRBV7-9|.|TRBJ2-7|TRBD1
TGTGCCAGCAGCTTACAGGGGGACTCCTACGAGCAGTACTTC
CASSLQGDSYEQYF
>TRBV29-1|few|TRBJ2-3|.
TGCAGCGTGCTCGGCGCCCACAGCACAGATACGCAGTATTTT
CSVLGAHSTDTQYF
>TRBV4-1|.|TRBJ1-5|.
TGCGCCAGCAGCCTACCCGGGACCAGGAATCAGCCCCAGCATTTT
CASSLPGTRNQPQHF
>TRBV23-1|.|TRBJ1-1|.
TGCGCCAGCAGTCAATCGGAGCGCAATACTTTCTTT
CASSQSERNTFF
>TRBV4-3|.|TRBJ2-7|.
TGCGCCAGCAGCCAAGATCGCGCCTGGGAGCAGTACTTC
CASSQDRAWEQYF
>TRBV7-8|.|TRBJ2-7|TRBD1
TGTGCCAGCAGCACCCCGACAGGGGGCTTCTACGAGCAGTACTTC
CASSTPTGGFYEQYF
>TRBV7-3|.|TRBJ2-3|TRBD2
TGTGCCAGCAGCCCCCTCGCGGGAGCAGATACGCAGTATTTT
CASSPLAGADTQYF
>TRBV29-1|few|TRBJ1-1|.
TGCAGCGTCACGACAGAAGCCTCTGAAGCTTTCTTT
CSVTTEASEAFF